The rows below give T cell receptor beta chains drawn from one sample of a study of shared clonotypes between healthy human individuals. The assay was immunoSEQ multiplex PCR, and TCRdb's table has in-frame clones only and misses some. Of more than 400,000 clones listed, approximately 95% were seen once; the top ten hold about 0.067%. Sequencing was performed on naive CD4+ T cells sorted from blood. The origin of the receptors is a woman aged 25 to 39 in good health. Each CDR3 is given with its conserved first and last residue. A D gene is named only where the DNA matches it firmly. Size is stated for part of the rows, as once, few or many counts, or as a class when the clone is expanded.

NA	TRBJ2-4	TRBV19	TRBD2	CASSSSLAVGENIQYF	TGTGCCAGTAGTAGCTCTCTAGCGGTGGGGGAAAACATTCAGTACTTC
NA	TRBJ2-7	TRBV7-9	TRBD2	CASSLGGGDTYEQYF	TGTGCCAGCAGCTTGGGCGGGGGGGACACCTACGAGCAGTACTTC
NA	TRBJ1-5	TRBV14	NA	CASRVGGARTNQPQHF	TGTGCCAGCAGGGTGGGGGGGGCCCGAACCAATCAGCCCCAGCATTTT
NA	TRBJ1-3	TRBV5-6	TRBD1	CASSSQGAQAGNTIYF	TGTGCCAGCAGCTCGCAGGGGGCGCAAGCTGGAAACACCATATATTTT
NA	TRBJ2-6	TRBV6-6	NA	CASSYSVSGANVLTF	TGTGCCAGCAGTTATTCTGTTTCTGGGGCCAACGTCCTGACTTTC
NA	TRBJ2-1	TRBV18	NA	CASSPPVTADEQFF	TGTGCCAGCTCACCACCCGTGACTGCCGATGAGCAGTTCTTC
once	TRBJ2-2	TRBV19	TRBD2	CASSIDRGRAAGELFF	TGTGCCAGTAGTATAGATCGCGGGAGGGCCGCCGGGGAGCTGTTTTTT
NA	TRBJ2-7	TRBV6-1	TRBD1	CASRWTGDVEQYF	TGTGCCAGCAGGTGGACAGGGGACGTCGAGCAGTACTTC
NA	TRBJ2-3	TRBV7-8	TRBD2	CASSLVAGGGFVTDTQYF	TGTGCCAGCAGCTTAGTTGCGGGAGGGGGGTTTGTCACAGATACGCAGTATTTT
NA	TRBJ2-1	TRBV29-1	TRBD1	CSVGTGAYNEQFF	TGCAGCGTTGGGACAGGGGCTTACAATGAGCAGTTCTTC
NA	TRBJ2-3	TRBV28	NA	CASRETTDTQYF	TGTGCCAGCCGAGAGACCACAGATACGCAGTATTTT
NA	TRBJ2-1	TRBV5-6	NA	CASSFLGLNEQFF	TGTGCCAGCAGCTTTCTTGGGTTGAATGAGCAGTTCTTC
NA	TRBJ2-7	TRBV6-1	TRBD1	CASSEIPGQGSQTYEQYF	TGTGCCAGCAGTGAAATTCCGGGACAGGGGTCACAAACCTACGAGCAGTACTTC
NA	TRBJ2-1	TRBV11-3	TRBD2	CASSQGLAGIEQFF	TGTGCCAGCAGCCAGGGACTAGCGGGTATTGAGCAGTTCTTC
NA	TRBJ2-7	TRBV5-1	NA	CASSFGGPVPYEQYF	TGCGCCAGCAGCTTCGGAGGGCCGGTTCCCTACGAGCAGTACTTC
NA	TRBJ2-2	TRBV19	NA	CASVLGGTGELFF	TGTGCCAGTGTTTTGGGGGGCACCGGGGAGCTGTTTTTT
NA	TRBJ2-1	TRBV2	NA	CASSGGRRPRNEQFF	TGTGCCAGCAGTGGGGGCAGGCGACCCCGGAATGAGCAGTTCTTC